The clone carrying this TCR beta chain was seen only a few times. As yet, its antigen is unknown. PCR involved 60 Vbeta and 13 Jbeta primers. Sequencing used immunoSEQ multiplex PCR; TCRdb keeps in-frame clones, though not all of them. The sample carries approximately 140,000 clones, roughly three quarters recorded once. This entry comes from a study of cytomegalovirus exposure and HLA in healthy donors. Study in general: Around 77 million unique TCRs from HLA-typed donors made up an early data release. General study points: As was reported, the classifier diagnosed cytomegalovirus status with high specificity and sensitivity. A later analysis reportedly identified an Asian-associated ancestry cluster as carrying fewer N-insertions than the approximately 640-donor mean.

Everyone who donated was a healthy bone marrow donor. The CDR3 runs 14 residues. Looked up from germline, CDR1 is SGHTA and CDR2 is FQGTGA. V lost 2 bases and J 1 base, leaving 8 bases between the germline ends. The receptor comes from a woman between 50 and 59 years old in good health and CMV-seronegative. Sequencing was performed on PBMCs. V gene TRBV7-3 combines with J gene TRBJ1-1; D perhaps matches TRBD1 (5 bases). CDR3 sequence reads: CASSLGAANTEAFF. The CDR3 nucleotides are TGTGCCAGCAGCTTAGGGGCGGCGAACACTGAAGCTTTCTTT. The full variable domain, in which reference TRBV7-3 and TRBJ1-1 provide the parts outside the CDR3, is GAGVSQTPSNKVTEKGKYVELRCDPISGHTALYWYRQSLGQGPEFLIYFQGTGAADDSGLPNDRFFAVRPEGSVSTLKIQRTERGDSAVYLCASSLGAANTEAFFGQGTRLTVV.